The clone carrying this T cell receptor (beta chain) appeared many times. The antigen is unknown. This CDR3 spans 15 amino acids. V lost 6 bases and J lost 0; bases outside the gene matches: 6. This entry comes from a study of type 1 regulatory T cells. Looking at the study overall: T-allo10 is a Tr1-enriched, alloantigen-specific CD4 T cell product made in vitro. Study results and caveats: Type 1 regulatory T cells had a more restricted TCR repertoire than non-type 1 regulatory T cells.

MiXCR was run by TCRdb on the reads, yielding one entry per CDR3 protein. The repertoire includes about 39,000 distinct CDR3 sequences, less than 15% of them detected once, and 8% sits in the top ten. The sequence was collected from a human donor in good health. The sequencing input was cultured non-Tr1 T cells, either the whole culture or a sorted T cell fraction (not recorded which). The chain recombines TRBV12-3 or TRBV12-4 with TRBJ1-1; 8 bases are a match to TRBD1. The CDR3 reads CASRDRAGVNTEAFF. CDR3 DNA sequence: TGTGCCAGCAGGGACAGGGCCGGGGTGAACACTGAAGCTTTCTTT.